This T cell receptor (beta chain) was captured in a study of Ad26.COV2.S vaccination and SARS-CoV-2 variants. Across the study: Ad26.COV2.S arm of COV1001 included the donor. Recipients of Ad26.COV2.S got it intramuscularly, once or twice 56 days apart. Overall study results and limits: Measurements of TCR breadth and depth may have given underestimates of the total T cell responses.

Treatment meaning: 15 to 20 received Ad26.COV2.S at low or high dose, single or two shots; 5 received placebo; per-sample allocation not given. It was on day 63 after the first vaccine or placebo injection that samples were taken. In Boston, an adult donor aged 18-55 years took part. A remark on this clone: What it binds is unknown.

Libraries were prepared by immunoSEQ multiplex PCR; TCRdb keeps only in-frame clonotypes and omits some of them. The data show approximately 460,000 clones, 70% to 90% seen once. The germline V gene has CDR1 SGHNT and CDR2 YENEEA. The CDR3 runs to 16 residues. The V end lost 3 bases, the J end lost 0 bases, and 9 bases lay between the germline ends. Sequences were derived from peripheral blood, sampled in a trial of Ad26.COV2.S vaccine versus placebo. This clonotype was obtained from a person aged 18-60 years who received the Ad26.COV2.S COVID-19 vaccine or a placebo. The chain uses TRBV11-3 and TRBJ2-6; a weak D match, TRBD1 (6 bases). The CDR3 loop is CASSLGASSGANVLTF. The CDR3 nucleotides are TGTGCCAGCAGCTTGGGGGCTAGCTCTGGGGCCAACGTCCTGACTTTC.